This TCR beta chain emerged from a study of T cell responses to AZD1222 COVID-19 vaccine. Of note for this clone: What it binds is unknown.

Profiling relied on immunoSEQ multiplex PCR, and the TCRdb table lists in-frame clones only, not all of them. The profile covers tens of thousands of clones, with 90% to 95% appearing a single time and 5.2% taken by the ten largest. Study conclusions and caveats: CD4 TCRs associated with vaccination spanned spike, dominating at 160-218 and 743-854. Targeting of unmutated variant regions was reportedly seen in nearly half of spike-specific TCRs. In a largely white British group with more females than males, clonal diversity was possibly underestimated.

This CDR3 region has 15 residues. The germline V gene encodes CDR1 SGHRS and CDR2 YFSETQ. J gave up 5 bases and V 1 base, and 6 bases lay outside the gene matches. This TCR came from an adult in good health. The chain couples TRBV5-1 to TRBJ2-1; 7 bases are shared with TRBD1. Sequencing used peripheral blood, obtained on day 0 of AZD1222 vaccination. This CDR3 is CASSLPRDSNNEQFF. In DNA form, the CDR3 reads TGCGCCAGCAGCTTGCCAAGGGACAGTAACAATGAGCAGTTCTTC.